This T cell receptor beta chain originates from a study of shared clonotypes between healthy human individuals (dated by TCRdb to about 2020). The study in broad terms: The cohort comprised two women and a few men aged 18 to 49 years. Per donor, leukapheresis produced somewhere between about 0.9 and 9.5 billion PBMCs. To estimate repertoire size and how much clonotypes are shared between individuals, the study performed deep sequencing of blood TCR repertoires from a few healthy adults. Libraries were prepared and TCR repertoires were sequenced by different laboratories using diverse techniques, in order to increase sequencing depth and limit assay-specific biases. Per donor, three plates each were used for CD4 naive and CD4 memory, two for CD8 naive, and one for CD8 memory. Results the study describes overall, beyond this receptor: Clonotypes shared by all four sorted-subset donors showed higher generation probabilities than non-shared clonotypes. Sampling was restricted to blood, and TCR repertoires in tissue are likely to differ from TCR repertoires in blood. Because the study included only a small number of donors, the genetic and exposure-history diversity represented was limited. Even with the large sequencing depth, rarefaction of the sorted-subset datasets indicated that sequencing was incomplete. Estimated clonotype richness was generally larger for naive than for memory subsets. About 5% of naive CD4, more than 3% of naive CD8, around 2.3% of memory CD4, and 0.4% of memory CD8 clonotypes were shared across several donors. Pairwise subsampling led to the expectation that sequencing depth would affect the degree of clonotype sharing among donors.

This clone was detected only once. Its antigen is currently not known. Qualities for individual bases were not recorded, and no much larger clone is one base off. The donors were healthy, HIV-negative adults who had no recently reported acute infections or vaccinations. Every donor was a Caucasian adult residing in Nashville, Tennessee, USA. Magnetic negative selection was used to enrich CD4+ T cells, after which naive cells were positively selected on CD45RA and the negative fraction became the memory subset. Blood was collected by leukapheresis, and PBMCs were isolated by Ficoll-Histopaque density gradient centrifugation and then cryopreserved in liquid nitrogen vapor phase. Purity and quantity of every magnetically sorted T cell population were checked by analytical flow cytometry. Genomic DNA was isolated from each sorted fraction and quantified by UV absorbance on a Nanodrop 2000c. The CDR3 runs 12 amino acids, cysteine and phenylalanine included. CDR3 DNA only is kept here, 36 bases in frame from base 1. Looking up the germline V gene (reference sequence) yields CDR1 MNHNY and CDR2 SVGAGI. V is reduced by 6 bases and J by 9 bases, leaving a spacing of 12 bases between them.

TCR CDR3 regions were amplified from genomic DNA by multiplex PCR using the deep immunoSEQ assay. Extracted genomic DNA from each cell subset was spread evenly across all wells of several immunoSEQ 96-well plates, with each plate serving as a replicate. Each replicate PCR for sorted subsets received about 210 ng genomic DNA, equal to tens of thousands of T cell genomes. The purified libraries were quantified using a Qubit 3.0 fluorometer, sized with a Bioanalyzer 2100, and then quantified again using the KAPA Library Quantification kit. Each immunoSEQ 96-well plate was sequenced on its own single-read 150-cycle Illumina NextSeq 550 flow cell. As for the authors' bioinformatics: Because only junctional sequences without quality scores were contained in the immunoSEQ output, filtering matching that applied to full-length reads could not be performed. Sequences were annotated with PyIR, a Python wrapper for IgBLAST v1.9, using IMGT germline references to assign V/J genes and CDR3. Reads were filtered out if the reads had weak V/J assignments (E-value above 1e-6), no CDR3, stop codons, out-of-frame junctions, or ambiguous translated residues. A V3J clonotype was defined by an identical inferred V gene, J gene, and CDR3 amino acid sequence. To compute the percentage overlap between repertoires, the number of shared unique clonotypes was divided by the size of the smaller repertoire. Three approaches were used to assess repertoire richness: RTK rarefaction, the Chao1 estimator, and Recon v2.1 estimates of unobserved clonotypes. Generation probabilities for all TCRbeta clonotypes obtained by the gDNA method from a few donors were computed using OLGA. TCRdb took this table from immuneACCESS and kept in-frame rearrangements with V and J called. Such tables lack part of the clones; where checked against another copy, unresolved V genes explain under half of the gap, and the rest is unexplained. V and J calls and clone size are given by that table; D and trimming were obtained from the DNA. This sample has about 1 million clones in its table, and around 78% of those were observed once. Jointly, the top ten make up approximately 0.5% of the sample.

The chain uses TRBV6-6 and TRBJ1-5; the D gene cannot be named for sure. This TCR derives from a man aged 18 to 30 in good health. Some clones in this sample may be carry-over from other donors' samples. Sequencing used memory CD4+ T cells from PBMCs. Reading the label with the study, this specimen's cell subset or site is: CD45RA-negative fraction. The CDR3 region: CASRLPGGPQHF. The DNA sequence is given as TGTGCCAGCAGACTCCCGGGTGGGCCCCAGCATTTT.